These T cell receptor beta chains were read from a single sample in a study of blood T cell repertoires in COVID-19. TCRdb's copy holds only in-frame clones and misses some; the assay was immunoSEQ multiplex PCR. Here the sample spans about 70,000 clones, roughly 80% being singletons. The sequenced sample consisted of peripheral blood. The receptors shown here come from a woman older than 75 with acute or convalescent COVID-19. The CDR3 runs from the conserved cysteine through the conserved F or W. Fields, in order: J gene, V gene, CDR3 protein.

>TRBJ2-3|TRBV9
CASSVAPFLGTGATDTQYF
>TRBJ1-2|TRBV5-1
CASSPGHGDIYGYTF
>TRBJ2-2|TRBV9
CASSVSGGASGELFF
>TRBJ2-3|TRBV2
CASSEAERGTGTQYF
>TRBJ1-3|TRBV29-1
CSVDKGQENTIYF
>TRBJ1-6|TRBV7-2
CASTPAQGYSPLHF
>TRBJ1-3|TRBV6-2/TRBV6-3
CASSPRGLGNTIYF
>TRBJ2-7|TRBV19
CASSLTPGQGEDEQYF
>TRBJ2-5|TRBV6-5
CASRDDRGPETQYF
>TRBJ1-3|TRBV18
CASSPGAGASGNTIYF
>TRBJ1-1|TRBV6-5
CASSSDSDTEAFF
>TRBJ1-1|TRBV5-4
CASSQEGNTEAFF
>TRBJ1-1|TRBV9
CASSRGQGARTEAFF
>TRBJ2-3|TRBV5-1
CASSGGNTDTQYF
>TRBJ2-3|TRBV7-8
CASSLGAFLDTQYF
>TRBJ2-7|TRBV5-1
CASSLTGPPDEQYF
>TRBJ2-1|TRBV3-1/TRBV3-2
CASSQGGTRAGNEQFF